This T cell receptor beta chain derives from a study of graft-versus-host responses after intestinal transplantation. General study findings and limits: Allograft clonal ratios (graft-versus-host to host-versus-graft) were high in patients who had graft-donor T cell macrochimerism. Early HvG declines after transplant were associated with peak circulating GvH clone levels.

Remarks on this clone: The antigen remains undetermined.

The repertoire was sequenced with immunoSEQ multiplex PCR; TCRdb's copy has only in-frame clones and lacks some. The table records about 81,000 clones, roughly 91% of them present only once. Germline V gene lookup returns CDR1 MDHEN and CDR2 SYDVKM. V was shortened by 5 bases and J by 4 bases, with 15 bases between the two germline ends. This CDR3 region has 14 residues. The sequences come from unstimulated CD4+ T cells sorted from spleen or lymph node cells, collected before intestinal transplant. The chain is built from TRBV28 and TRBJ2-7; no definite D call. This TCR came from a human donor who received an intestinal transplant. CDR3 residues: CASSPGVSLYEQYF. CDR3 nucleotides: TGTGCCAGCAGTCCCGGTGTATCGCTTTACGAGCAGTACTTC.